Reported below is one TCR beta chain. The sample comes from a study of OX40 agonist ivuxolimab in advanced cancers. Study as a whole: With ivuxolimab, an agonistic anti-OX40 (CD134) antibody, patients were treated. The dose-escalation group included hepatocellular carcinoma, melanoma, renal cell carcinoma and head and neck cancer.

The CDR3 is 15 amino acids. V trimming: 4 bases; J trimming: 5 bases; junction bases outside the gene matches: 11. CDR1 SGDLS and CDR2 YYNGEE come from the germline V gene. Method: immunoSEQ multiplex PCR; TCRdb's copy keeps in-frame clones and lacks some. The repertoire holds about 82,000 clones, with roughly 89% as singletons. Patients were excluded for autoimmune disease history or systemic immunosuppression. The starting material was CD4+ or CD8+ T cells sorted from blood, obtained in a trial of the OX40 agonist ivuxolimab. The chain combines TRBV9 with TRBJ2-7, with 8 bases aligning to TRBD1. This TCR derives from an adult with an advanced solid tumor such as melanoma, head and neck, liver or kidney cancer. The CDR3 spells CASSPHPDRADEQYF. DNA for the CDR3: TGTGCCAGCAGCCCTCACCCGGACAGGGCCGACGAGCAGTACTTC.